This T cell receptor beta chain was sequenced in a study of blood T cell repertoires in COVID-19. In the study overall: Samples of COVID-19 (acute and convalescent) were obtained from the United States, Italy and Spain. In each case, the material was cDNA or gDNA derived from T cells, B-cell-depleted T cells, or PBMCs.

Original processing notes: Cell counts per sample came from amplifying reference gene primers. Assay used: immunoSEQ multiplex PCR; TCRdb lists only in-frame clones, some missing. V and J calls and clone size are those listed in that table; D and trimming were worked out from the DNA. This sample has roughly 71,000 clones; roughly 84% occur once, and the top ten carry 8% to 9%. CDR3 length: 16 amino acids. V was pared by 8 bases and J by 8 bases, with 17 bases of the junction left unmatched. CDR1 and CDR2 (germline): SEHNR, FQNEAQ (reference sequence). V gene TRBV7-9 combines with J gene TRBJ2-1; the match to TRBD2 covers 8 bases. Sequencing was done on a sample of peripheral blood. This receptor was taken from a man aged 50 or older with active COVID-19. The CDR3 coding sequence is TGTGCCAGCTCCTTCGGGCAGCGGGGGCTCCGGGATGAGCAGTTCTTC. Translated: CASSFGQRGLRDEQFF.